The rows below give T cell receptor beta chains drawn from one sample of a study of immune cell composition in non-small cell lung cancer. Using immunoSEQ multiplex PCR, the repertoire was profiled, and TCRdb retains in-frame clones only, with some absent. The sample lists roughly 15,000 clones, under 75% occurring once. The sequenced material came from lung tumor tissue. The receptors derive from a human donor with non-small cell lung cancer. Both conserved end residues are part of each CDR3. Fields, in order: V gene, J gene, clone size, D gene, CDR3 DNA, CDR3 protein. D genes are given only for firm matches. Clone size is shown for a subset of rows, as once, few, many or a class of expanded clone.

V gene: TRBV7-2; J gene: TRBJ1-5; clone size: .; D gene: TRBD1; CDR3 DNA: TGTGCCAGCAGCTTCGACAGGGGCAATCAGCCCCAGCATTTT; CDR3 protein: CASSFDRGNQPQHF
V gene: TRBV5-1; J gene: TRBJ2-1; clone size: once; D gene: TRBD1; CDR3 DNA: TGCGCCAGCAGCTTGGATTCAGGGGGCAGACACAATGAGCAGTTCTTC; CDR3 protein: CASSLDSGGRHNEQFF
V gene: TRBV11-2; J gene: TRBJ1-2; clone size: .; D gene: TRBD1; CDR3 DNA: TGTGCCAGCAGCTTATCACGGAACAGGGGGGATCTTAACTATGGCTACACCTTC; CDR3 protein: CASSLSRNRGDLNYGYTF
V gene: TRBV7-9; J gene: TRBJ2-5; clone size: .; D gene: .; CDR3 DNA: TGTGCCAGCAGCTTAACCGCCAGCGGTCTCCAAGAGACCCAGTACTTC; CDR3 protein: CASSLTASGLQETQYF
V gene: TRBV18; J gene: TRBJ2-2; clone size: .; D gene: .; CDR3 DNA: TGTGCCAGCTCACCCCAGGGCGGCACCGGGGAGCTGTTTTTT; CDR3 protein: CASSPQGGTGELFF
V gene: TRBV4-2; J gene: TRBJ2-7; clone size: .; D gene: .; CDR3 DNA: TGTGCCAGCAGCTTGGAGGGAATATACGAGCAGTACTTC; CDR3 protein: CASSLEGIYEQYF
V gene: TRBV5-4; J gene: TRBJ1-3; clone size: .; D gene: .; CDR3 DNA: TGTGCCAGCAGCGTCTCCAGTACTGGAAACACCATATATTTT; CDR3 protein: CASSVSSTGNTIYF
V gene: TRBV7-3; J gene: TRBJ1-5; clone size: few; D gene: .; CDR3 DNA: TGTGCCAGCAGCTCTCAGAGGGATCAGCCCCAGCATTTT; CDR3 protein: CASSSQRDQPQHF
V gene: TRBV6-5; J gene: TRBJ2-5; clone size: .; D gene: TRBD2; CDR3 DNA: TGTGCCAGCACCACATCCGGGGGGGAGACCCAGTACTTC; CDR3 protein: CASTTSGGETQYF
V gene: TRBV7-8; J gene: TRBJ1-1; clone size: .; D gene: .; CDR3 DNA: TGTGCCAGCAGCTTAGCCCCCCAGGGCGGGGGGACTGAAGCTTTCTTT; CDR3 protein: CASSLAPQGGGTEAFF
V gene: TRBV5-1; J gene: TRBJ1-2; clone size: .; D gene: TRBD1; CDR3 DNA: TGCGCCAGCAGCGGGGTGACAGGGACCAACTATGGCTACACCTTC; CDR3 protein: CASSGVTGTNYGYTF
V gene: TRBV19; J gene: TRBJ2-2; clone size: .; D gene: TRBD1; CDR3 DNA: TGTTCTCACGAGGCCAGGGGGCATGGCGGGGAGCTGTTTTTT; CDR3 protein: CSHEARGHGGELFF
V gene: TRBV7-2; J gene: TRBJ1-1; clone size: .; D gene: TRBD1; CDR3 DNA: TGTGCCAGCAGCTATGACAGGGGGTTGGGCACTGAAGCTTTCTTT; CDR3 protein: CASSYDRGLGTEAFF
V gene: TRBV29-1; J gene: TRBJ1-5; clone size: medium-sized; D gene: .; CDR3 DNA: TGCAGCGTTGAAGAATCAGGGGGCAATCAGCCCCAGCATTTT; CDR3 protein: CSVEESGGNQPQHF